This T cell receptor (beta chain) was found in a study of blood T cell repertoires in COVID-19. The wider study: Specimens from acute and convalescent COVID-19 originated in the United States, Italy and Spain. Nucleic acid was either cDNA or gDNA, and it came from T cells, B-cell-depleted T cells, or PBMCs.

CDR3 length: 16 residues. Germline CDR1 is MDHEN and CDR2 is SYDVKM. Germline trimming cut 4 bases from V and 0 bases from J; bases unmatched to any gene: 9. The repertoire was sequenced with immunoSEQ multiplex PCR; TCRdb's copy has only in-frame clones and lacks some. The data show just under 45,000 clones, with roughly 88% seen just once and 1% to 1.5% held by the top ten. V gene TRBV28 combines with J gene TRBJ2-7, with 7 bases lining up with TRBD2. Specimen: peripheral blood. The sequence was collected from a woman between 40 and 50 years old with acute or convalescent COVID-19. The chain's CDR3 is CASSSATERDSYEQYF. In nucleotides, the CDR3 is TGTGCCAGCAGTTCGGCGACAGAGCGGGACTCCTACGAGCAGTACTTC.